Listed here are 20 T cell receptor beta chains from one sample, sequenced in a study of molecular identifiers for immune sequencing clone quantification. TCRdb reprocessed the PCR reads with MiXCR, giving one entry per CDR3 protein. This table holds approximately 630,000 distinct CDR3 sequences, 25% found once. Sequenced input: naive CD8+ T cells from blood, with Jurkat cell RNA spiked in. Subset: FACS-sorted CD8+CD4-CCR7+CD45RA+ naive T cells. The receptor set was obtained from a human donor in good health. Some libraries in this study had Jurkat cell RNA spiked in.

This clonotype came up a few times. The chain uses TRBV6-2 or TRBV6-3 and TRBJ2-7; D is uncertain. This CDR3 has 14 residues. The V gene's germline CDR1 is MNHEY and CDR2 SVGEGT. Trimming cost V 2 bases and J 2 bases, with 10 bases left between them. DNA of the CDR3: TGTGCCAGCAGTTACGCCCCAGGTCCCTACGAGCAGTACTTC. It translates to CASSYAPGPYEQYF.

This clonotype showed up many times. V gene TRBV20-1 combines with J gene TRBJ2-7; the D call may be TRBD1 or TRBD2 (5 bases each). V lost 6 bases, J lost 0 bases, and 12 bases lay in between. Per germline, CDR1 DFQATT and CDR2 SNEGSKA (reference sequence). The CDR3 runs to 13 residues. The CDR3 coding sequence is TGCAGTGCGGGGGACGGGTCCTCCTACGAGCAGTACTTC. Residues: CSAGDGSSYEQYF.

J is TRBJ2-5 and V is TRBV20-1, with 7 positions matching TRBD2. V shed 0 bases and J 3 bases; nucleotides not matched to a gene: 10. In germline, CDR1 is DFQATT, CDR2 SNEGSKA (reference sequence). This CDR3 has 16 residues. CDR3 protein: CSARDRASGVKETQYF. CDR3 nucleotide sequence: TGCAGTGCTAGAGATCGGGCTAGCGGTGTGAAAGAGACCCAGTACTTC.

This chain connects TRBV21-1 to TRBJ2-5; TRBD1, the D gene given by the table, was not confirmed from the DNA. TRBV21-1 is classified as a pseudogene. This CDR3 is built from 17 residues. The CDR3 sequence is CASSKGGRRGDQETQYF. In nucleotides, the CDR3 is TGTGCCAGCAGCAAAGGGGGAAGGCGGGGGGACCAAGAGACCCAGTACTTC.

Comments on this clonotype: A read error may account for a junction end that differs from germline. V is TRBV5-1 and J is TRBJ1-1; no reliable D call. The germline CDR1 and CDR2 sequences are SGHRS and YFSETQ. This CDR3 contains 13 residues. CDR3 DNA sequence: TGCGCCAGCAGCTTTAATGGCGGCACTGCAGCTTTCTTT. It yields the protein CASSFNGGTAAFF.

The table lists this clonotype with a few counts. V and J are TRBV5-1 and TRBJ2-1, with D perhaps matching TRBD2 (6 bases). With 8 bases removed from V and 4 bases from J, the gap between germline ends came to 19 bases. CDR1 is SGHRS and CDR2 is YFSETQ in the germline V gene. The CDR3 is made up of 15 amino acids. CDR3 sequence reads: CASFSGTGMYNEQFF. In nucleotides, the CDR3 is TGCGCCAGTTTTTCCGGGACTGGCATGTACAATGAGCAGTTCTTC.

Comments on this clonotype: Just one base apart from a much larger clone, this may be a read error. The DNA of the CDR3 is TGCAGTGCTGGCGGGACGAGCTCCTACAATGAGCAGTTCTTC. Amino acid sequence: CSAGGTSSYNEQFF. The chain couples TRBV20-1 to TRBJ2-1; weak D call: TRBD2 (6 bases). CDR1 is DFQATT and CDR2 is SNEGSKA in the germline V gene (reference sequence). V shed 5 bases and J shed 0 bases, with 11 bases lying between them. The length of the CDR3 is 14 residues.

V usage is TRBV20-1 and J usage is TRBJ2-4; D gene ambiguous. Germline lookup yields CDR1 DFQATT and CDR2 SNEGSKA (reference sequence). There are 15 residues in the CDR3. V shed 5 bases and J shed 0 bases, with 14 bases lying between them. Here the CDR3 DNA reads TGCAGTGCTTTTACCGGGTCAATAGCCAAAAACATTCAGTACTTC. This encodes CSAFTGSIAKNIQYF.

A few counts support this clonotype. The chain couples TRBV28 to TRBJ2-3; a possible D gene is TRBD2 (5 bases). Germline V gene data show CDR1 as MDHEN and CDR2 as SYDVKM. This CDR3 has 19 residues. V lost 5 bases, J lost 0 bases, and 24 bases lay in between. This chain's CDR3 is CASSMGEGKVLHSTDTQYF. CDR3 nucleotide sequence: TGTGCCAGCAGTATGGGAGAGGGAAAGGTTTTGCATAGCACAGATACGCAGTATTTT. The whole variable domain, filled in from reference TRBV28 and TRBJ2-3, reads DVKVTQSSRYLVKRTGEKVFLECVQDMDHENMFWYRQDPGLGLRLIYFSYDVKMKEKGDIPEGYSVSREKKERFSLILESASTNQTSMYLCASSMGEGKVLHSTDTQYFGPGTRLTVL.

The J gene is TRBJ1-1, the V gene TRBV2, with 7 bases lining up with TRBD1. The V and J ends lost 7 bases and 2 bases, in that order; junction bases with no gene match: 10. The CDR3 runs to 15 residues. Germline CDR1 reads SNHLY; CDR2 reads FYNNEI. The CDR3 DNA reads TGTGCCAGCAATTCACAGGGGTACGAAAACACTGAAGCTTTCTTT. Amino acids: CASNSQGYENTEAFF.

This clonotype was seen only a few times. This sequence joins TRBV19 and TRBJ2-2; D call uncertain. CDR3 length equals 13 residues. The germline CDR1 and CDR2 sequences are LNHDA and SQIVND (reference sequence). Trimming removed 3 bases from V and 6 bases from J, with 8 bases in between. The CDR3 DNA follows: TGTGCCAGTAGTATTGGCCAGTCCGGGGAGCTGTTTTTT. Its protein is CASSIGQSGELFF.

The V and J genes are TRBV19 and TRBJ2-7; 7 bases are shared with TRBD1. The CDR3 covers 14 residues. Germline V CDR1 and CDR2: LNHDA, SQIVND (reference sequence). The junction had 6 bases not matched to a gene; V was cut back by 3 bases and J by 4 bases. The CDR3 nucleotides read TGTGCCAGTAGTATGGACAGGACCGGTTACGAGCAGTACTTC. Amino acid sequence: CASSMDRTGYEQYF.

Of note for this clonotype: This may arise from a read error, as a much more abundant clone is one base away. This chain connects TRBV9 to TRBJ2-3; D might be TRBD2 (6 bases). The CDR3 runs 15 residues. Looked up from germline, CDR1 is SGDLS and CDR2 is YYNGEE. CDR3 sequence: CASSYGGTSTGTQYF. DNA of the CDR3: TGTGCCAGCAGCTACGGGGGAACTAGCACAGGTACGCAGTATTTT.

The CDR3 DNA is TGTGCCAGCAGCTCGCCAACGACAGGAGCGAACACCGGGGAGCTGTTTTTT. Protein product: CASSSPTTGANTGELFF. The rearrangement links TRBV7-9 to TRBJ2-2, with D possibly TRBD1 on 6 matching bases. CDR1 and CDR2 (germline): SEHNR, FQNEAQ (reference sequence). The CDR3 is 17 amino acids. Trimming left V 4 bases short and J 0 bases short, with 15 bases between.

Turning to this clonotype: This clone may be a read error of a much larger clone one base away. The rearrangement links TRBV9 to TRBJ2-3; TRBD2 matches 9 bases. This CDR3 has 16 amino acids. Germline V gives CDR1 SGDLS, CDR2 YYNGEE. The CDR3 DNA sequence: TGTGCCAGCAGCGGCCGACTAGCGGCAAGCACAGCTACGCAGTATTTT. Translating it yields CASSGRLAASTATQYF.

The table lists this clonotype with a few counts. This rearrangement joins TRBV9 to TRBJ2-3, with a tentative D call TRBD2 (5 bases). CDR3 length equals 15 residues. V shed 0 bases and J shed 1 base, with 9 bases lying between them. In germline, CDR1 is SGDLS, CDR2 YYNGEE. The CDR3 nucleotides read TGTGCCAGCAGCGTAGTAGAGGGTGGCACAGATACGCAGTATTTT. Its protein product is CASSVVEGGTDTQYF.

At least ten counts were recorded for this clonotype. The rearrangement uses TRBV7-2 and TRBJ1-1, with unresolved D. V lost 8 bases to trimming and J lost 0 bases, with 10 bases between them. Germline assignment: CDR1 SGHTA and CDR2 FQGNSA. This CDR3 region has 13 residues. CDR3 loop: CASGQTMNTEAFF. In DNA form, the CDR3 reads TGTGCCAGCGGCCAAACCATGAACACTGAAGCTTTCTTT. Variable domain in full (rest from reference TRBV7-2 and TRBJ1-1): GAGVSQSPSNKVTEKGKDVELRCDPISGHTALYWYRQSLGQGLEFLIYFQGNSAPDKSGLPSDRFSAERTGGSVSTLTIQRTQQEDSAVYLCASGQTMNTEAFFGQGTRLTVV.

V usage is TRBV19 and J usage is TRBJ2-7, with D possibly TRBD1 on 6 matching bases. V dropped 5 bases and J dropped 3 bases, with 14 bases sitting between them. Germline V gene lookup returns CDR1 LNHDA and CDR2 SQIVND (reference sequence). This CDR3 region has 14 residues. CDR3 loop: CASSPSTGFYEQYF. In DNA, the CDR3 is TGTGCCAGTAGTCCCAGCACAGGGTTCTACGAGCAGTACTTC.

This clonotype was seen more than once but under ten times. The chain is built from TRBV13 and TRBJ2-2; possible D gene TRBD1, 5 bases. Germline-derived CDR1 and CDR2 are PRHDT and FYEKMQ (reference sequence). The CDR3 has 15 amino acids. With 4 bases removed from V and 6 bases from J, the gap between germline ends came to 15 bases. DNA of the CDR3: TGTGCCAGCAGCTCCCTTGGCAGGGTCCCCGGGGAGCTGTTTTTT. It codes for CASSSLGRVPGELFF.

This clonotype has ten or more counts. The rearrangement joins TRBV29-1 to TRBJ1-1; 10 nucleotides line up with TRBD1. The CDR3 contains 13 residues. Trimming removed 7 bases from V and 6 bases from J; junction bases left unmatched: 8. Germline V gene data show CDR1 as SQVTM and CDR2 as ANQGSEA. CDR3 loop: CSGGTGEYSEAFF. CDR3 bases: TGCAGCGGCGGGACAGGGGAATACTCTGAAGCTTTCTTT.